In this sample, the clone carrying this T cell receptor (beta chain) turned up a few times. The sample comes from a study of T cells in Graves' hyperthyroidism and ophthalmopathy. TCR beta CDR3 regions were amplified from RNA. First-round RT-PCR of the TCR CDR3 relied on the HTBI primer set. MiXCR was run by TCRdb on the multiplex PCR reads, yielding one entry per CDR3 protein. The sample records some 460,000 distinct CDR3 sequences, 15% to 17% being singletons. CDR1 is PRHDT, CDR2 FYEKMQ, per germline (reference sequence). The CDR3 is made up of 16 amino acids. Trimming left V 5 bases short and J 1 base short, with 17 bases between.

The V and J genes are TRBV13 and TRBJ2-5; possible D gene TRBD2, 5 bases. The sequencing input was blood. The TCR sequence derives from a woman aged 18-30 years with Graves' hyperthyroidism. The CDR3 protein is CASSLGERTSQETQYF. Written as DNA, the CDR3 is TGTGCCAGCAGCCTTGGGGAGCGGACCAGCCAAGAGACCCAGTACTTC.